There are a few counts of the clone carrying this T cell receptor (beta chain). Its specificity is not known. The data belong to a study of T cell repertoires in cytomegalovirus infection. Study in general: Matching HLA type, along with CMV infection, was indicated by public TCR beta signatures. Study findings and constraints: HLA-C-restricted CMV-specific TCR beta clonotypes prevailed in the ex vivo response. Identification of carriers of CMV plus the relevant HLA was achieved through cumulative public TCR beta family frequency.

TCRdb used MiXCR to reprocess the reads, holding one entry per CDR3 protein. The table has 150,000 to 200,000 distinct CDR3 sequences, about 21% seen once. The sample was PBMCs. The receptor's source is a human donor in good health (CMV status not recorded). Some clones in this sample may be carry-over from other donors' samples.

CDR3 sequence (DNA): TGTGCCACCAGCAGAGATTGGGATCAGCCCCAGCATTTT. As protein: CATSRDWDQPQHF. This chain uses TRBV15 with TRBJ1-5; D is uncertain. Trimming took off 0 bases at V and 5 bases at J, with 5 bases between the two ends. The germline V gene has CDR1 LNHNV and CDR2 YYDKDF (reference sequence). The CDR3 has 13 residues.